This record concerns one TCR beta chain sequence. The antigen remains unidentified. These data originate in a study of Graves' ophthalmopathy and Graves' hyperthyroidism. Germline values: CDR1 SNHLY, CDR2 FYNNEI. The length of the CDR3 is 14 residues. Trimming cost V 1 base and J 0 bases, with 6 bases left between them. Over 18 months of follow-up, stable hyperthyroidism required that no ophthalmopathy appear. Diagnoses were established from clinical symptoms, serum thyroxine, TRAb, thyroid ultrasound and orbital computed tomography. Amplifying from RNA transcripts, the study obtained TCR beta CDR3 regions. HTBI primers were used in a first-round RT-PCR, which preceded a second-round multiplex PCR. TCRdb re-called the multiplex PCR reads with MiXCR, one entry per CDR3 protein. The sample consists of about 400,000 distinct CDR3 sequences, 15% of them appearing once. Overall study findings and caveats: This model predicted ophthalmopathy progression (sensitivity 70% to 71%, specificity around 72%).

This TCR came from a woman aged 18-30 years with stable Graves' hyperthyroidism. Material for sequencing was peripheral blood. The chain has TRBV2 and TRBJ1-1; the D is unclear. For the CDR3, the DNA is TGTGCCAGCAGTGAAGGGTTCTTGAACACTGAAGCTTTCTTT. It specifies CASSEGFLNTEAFF.